Following are 9 T cell receptor beta chains from one sample sequenced in a study of T cell repertoires in cytomegalovirus infection. TCRdb fed the reads into MiXCR, producing one record per CDR3 protein. This repertoire shows around 280,000 distinct CDR3 sequences, roughly 15% found once; its top ten account for roughly 8.9%. Sequenced: PBMCs. The source of these receptors is a human donor in good health (CMV status not recorded). Some clones in this sample may be carry-over from other donors' samples.

This clonotype was observed a few times. CDR3: CASSLEWGGPTDTQYF. The CDR3, as DNA: TGCGCCAGCAGCTTGGAATGGGGGGGGCCCACAGATACGCAGTATTTT. V is TRBV5-1 and J is TRBJ2-3; a weak D match, TRBD2 (7 bases). The CDR3 totals 16 residues. Trimming removed 0 bases from V and 2 bases from J, with 13 bases in between. Per the germline V gene, CDR1 is SGHRS and CDR2 is YFSETQ.

This clonotype came up many times. The chain uses TRBV6-1 and TRBJ2-7, with D tentatively TRBD1 or TRBD2 (5 bases each). Germline lookup yields CDR1 MNHNS and CDR2 SASEGT. Trimming cost V 6 bases and J 5 bases, with 17 bases left between them. This CDR3 contains 14 residues. CDR3 protein: CASRSGTYRDEQYF. The CDR3 region has the DNA TGTGCCAGCAGATCCGGGACCTACCGGGACGAGCAGTACTTC.

This clonotype was seen a handful of times. The CDR3: CASGREGAVGYTF. The CDR3 bases are TGTGCCAGCGGAAGGGAGGGAGCGGTTGGCTACACCTTC. The rearrangement joins TRBV2 to TRBJ1-2; D remains ambiguous. Per the germline V gene, CDR1 is SNHLY and CDR2 is FYNNEI. CDR3 size: 13 residues. The V gene lost 8 bases and the J gene lost 7 bases, with 17 bases spanning the gap.

This clonotype showed up just a few times. The chain couples TRBV6-6 to TRBJ2-7, with 7 bases aligning to TRBD2. Per germline, CDR1 MNHNY and CDR2 SVGAGI (reference sequence). This CDR3 comprises 13 residues. Trimming at V came to 7 bases and at J to 4 bases, leaving 7 bases not matched to a gene. The CDR3 sequence is CASTLSGGYEQYF. As DNA, the CDR3 is TGTGCCAGCACGTTATCCGGGGGGTACGAGCAGTACTTC.

The V and J genes are TRBV7-9 and TRBJ1-1; possibly TRBD1 for D (6 bases). V was trimmed by 4 bases and J by 1 base, leaving 16 bases between them. This CDR3 spans 16 amino acids. CDR1 SEHNR and CDR2 FQNEAQ come from the germline V gene (reference sequence). CDR3 residues: CASSSRVGRGNTEAFF. The DNA for the CDR3 is TGTGCCAGCAGCTCACGGGTGGGCAGGGGGAACACTGAAGCTTTCTTT.

This clonotype has at least ten counts. The V gene is TRBV7-8, the J gene TRBJ2-1; a weak D match, TRBD2 (5 bases). Germline V CDR1 and CDR2: SGHVS, FQNEAQ. V shed 2 bases and J shed 1 base, with 9 bases lying between them. CDR3 length: 15 residues. CDR3 coding DNA: TGTGCCAGCAGCTTAAGCACGGGGTCCTACAATGAGCAGTTCTTC. It encodes CASSLSTGSYNEQFF.

The J gene is TRBJ1-1, the V gene TRBV3-1; D call uncertain. The V end lost 8 bases, the J end lost 7 bases, and 17 bases lay between the germline ends. The CDR3 sequence is 13 residues long. CDR1 is LGHDT and CDR2 is YNNKEL in the germline V gene (reference sequence). The CDR3 loop reads CASGPSITLEAFF. In DNA, the CDR3 is TGTGCCAGCGGCCCTTCGATCACGCTTGAAGCTTTCTTT.

This clonotype was seen repeatedly, ten times or more. The gene calls are TRBV12-3 or TRBV12-4 and TRBJ1-5; D not certain. The CDR3 has 14 amino acids. Trimming shortened V by 2 bases and J by 4 bases, and 9 bases separated the two germline ends. CDR3 coding DNA: TGTGCCAGCAGTTTACGGACGGAAAATCAGCCCCAGCATTTT. Its protein product is CASSLRTENQPQHF.

This clonotype was seen only a few times. One junction end does not reproduce the germline sequence, and a read error may be involved. The rearrangement joins TRBV14 to TRBJ2-2, with 8 bases lining up with TRBD2. The CDR3 is made up of 15 amino acids. Per the germline V gene, CDR1 is SGHDN and CDR2 is FVKESK. The CDR3 DNA reads TGTGCCAGCAGCCAAGGACTAGCGAAAACCGGGGAGCTGTTTTTT. Amino acid sequence: CASSQGLAKTGELFF.